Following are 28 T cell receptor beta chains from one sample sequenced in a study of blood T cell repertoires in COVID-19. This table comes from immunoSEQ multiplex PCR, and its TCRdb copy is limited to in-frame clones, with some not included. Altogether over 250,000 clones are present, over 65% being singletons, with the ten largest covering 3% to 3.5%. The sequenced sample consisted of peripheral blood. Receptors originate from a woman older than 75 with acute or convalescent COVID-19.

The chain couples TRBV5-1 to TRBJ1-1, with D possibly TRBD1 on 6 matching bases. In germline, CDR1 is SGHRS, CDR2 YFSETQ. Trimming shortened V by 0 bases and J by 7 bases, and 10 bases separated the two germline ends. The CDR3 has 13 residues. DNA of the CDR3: TGCGCCAGCAGCTTGGTGGGGGGGCGTGAAGCTTTCTTT. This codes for CASSLVGGREAFF.

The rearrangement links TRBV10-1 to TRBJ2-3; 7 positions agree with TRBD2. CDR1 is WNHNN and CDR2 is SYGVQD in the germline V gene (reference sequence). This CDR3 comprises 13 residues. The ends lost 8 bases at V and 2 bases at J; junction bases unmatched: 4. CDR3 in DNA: TGCGCCAGCGGGGAGCGGGACACAGATACGCAGTATTTT. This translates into CASGERDTDTQYF.

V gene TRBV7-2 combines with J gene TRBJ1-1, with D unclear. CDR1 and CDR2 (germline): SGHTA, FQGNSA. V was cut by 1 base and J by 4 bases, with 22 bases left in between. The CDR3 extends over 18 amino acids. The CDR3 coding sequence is TGTGCCAGCAGCTTAGGAGTTCGGGTTGGGAGACGTGGCACTGAAGCTTTCTTT. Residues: CASSLGVRVGRRGTEAFF.

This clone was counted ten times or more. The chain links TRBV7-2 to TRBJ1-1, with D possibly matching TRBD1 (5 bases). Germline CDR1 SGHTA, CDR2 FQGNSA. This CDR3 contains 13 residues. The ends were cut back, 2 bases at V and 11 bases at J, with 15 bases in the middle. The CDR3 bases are TGTGCCAGCAGCTTATCAGGGTCTCAGTACGCTTTCTTT. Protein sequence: CASSLSGSQYAFF.

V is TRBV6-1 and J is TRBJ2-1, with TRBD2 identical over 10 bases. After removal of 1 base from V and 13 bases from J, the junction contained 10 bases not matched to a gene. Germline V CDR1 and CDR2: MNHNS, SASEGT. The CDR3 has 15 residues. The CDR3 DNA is TGTGCCAGCAGTGAAGGGCTAGCGGGGGTACCTGCACAGTTCTTC. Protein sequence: CASSEGLAGVPAQFF.

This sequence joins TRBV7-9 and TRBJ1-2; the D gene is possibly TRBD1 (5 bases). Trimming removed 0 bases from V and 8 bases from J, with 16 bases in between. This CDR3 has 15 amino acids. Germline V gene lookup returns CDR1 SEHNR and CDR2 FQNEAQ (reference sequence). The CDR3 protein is CASSLAAPTGFGYTF. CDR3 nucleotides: TGTGCCAGCAGCTTAGCAGCCCCTACAGGTTTCGGCTACACCTTC.

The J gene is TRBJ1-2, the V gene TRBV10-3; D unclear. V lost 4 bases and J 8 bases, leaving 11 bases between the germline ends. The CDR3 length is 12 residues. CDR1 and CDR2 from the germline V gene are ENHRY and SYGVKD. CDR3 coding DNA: TGTGCCATCAGTGCAGCCTCTAGCGGCTACACCTTC. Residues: CAISAASSGYTF.

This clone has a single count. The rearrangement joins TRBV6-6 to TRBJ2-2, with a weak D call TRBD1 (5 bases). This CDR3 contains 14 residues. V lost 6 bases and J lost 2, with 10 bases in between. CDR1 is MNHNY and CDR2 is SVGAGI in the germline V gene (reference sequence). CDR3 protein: CASRPDTNTGELFF. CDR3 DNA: TGTGCCAGCAGGCCGGACACCAACACCGGGGAGCTGTTTTTT.

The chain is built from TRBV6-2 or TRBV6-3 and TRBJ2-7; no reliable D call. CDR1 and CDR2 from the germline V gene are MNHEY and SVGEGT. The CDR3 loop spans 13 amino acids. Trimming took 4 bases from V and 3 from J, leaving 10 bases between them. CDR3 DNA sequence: TGTGCCAGCAGTTGGCTAGTAAACTACGAGCAGTACTTC. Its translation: CASSWLVNYEQYF.

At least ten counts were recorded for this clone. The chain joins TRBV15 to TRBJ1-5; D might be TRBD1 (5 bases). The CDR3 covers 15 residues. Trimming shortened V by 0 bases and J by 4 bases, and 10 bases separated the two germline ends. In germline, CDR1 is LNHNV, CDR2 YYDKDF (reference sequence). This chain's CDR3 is CATSREQAGNQPQHF. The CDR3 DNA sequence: TGTGCCACCAGCAGAGAACAGGCGGGAAATCAGCCCCAGCATTTT.

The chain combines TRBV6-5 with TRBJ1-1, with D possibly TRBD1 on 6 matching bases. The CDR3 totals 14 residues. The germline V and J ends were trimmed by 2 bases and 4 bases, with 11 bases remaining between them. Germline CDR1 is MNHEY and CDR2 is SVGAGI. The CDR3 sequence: CASSYDHRATEAFF. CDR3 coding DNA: TGTGCCAGCAGTTACGACCACAGGGCCACTGAAGCTTTCTTT.

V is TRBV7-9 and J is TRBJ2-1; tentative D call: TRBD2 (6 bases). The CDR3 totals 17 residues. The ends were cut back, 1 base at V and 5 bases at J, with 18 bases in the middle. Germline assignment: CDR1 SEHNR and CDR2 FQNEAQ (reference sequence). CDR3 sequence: CASSLGLRRDVNNEQFF. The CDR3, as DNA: TGTGCCAGCAGCTTAGGACTCCGGCGGGACGTCAACAATGAGCAGTTCTTC.

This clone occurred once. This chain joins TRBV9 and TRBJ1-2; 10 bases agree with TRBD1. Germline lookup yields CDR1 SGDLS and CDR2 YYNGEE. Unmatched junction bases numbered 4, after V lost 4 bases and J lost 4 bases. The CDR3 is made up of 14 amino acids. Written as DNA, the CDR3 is TGTGCCAGCAGCCCGGGACAGGGGACCTATGGCTACACCTTC. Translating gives CASSPGQGTYGYTF.

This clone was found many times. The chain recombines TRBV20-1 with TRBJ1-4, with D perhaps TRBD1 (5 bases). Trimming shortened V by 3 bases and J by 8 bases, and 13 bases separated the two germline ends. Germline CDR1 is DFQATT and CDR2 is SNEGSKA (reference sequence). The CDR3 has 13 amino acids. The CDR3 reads CSASGAISEKLFF. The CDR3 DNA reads TGCAGTGCTAGTGGGGCTATAAGCGAAAAACTGTTTTTT.

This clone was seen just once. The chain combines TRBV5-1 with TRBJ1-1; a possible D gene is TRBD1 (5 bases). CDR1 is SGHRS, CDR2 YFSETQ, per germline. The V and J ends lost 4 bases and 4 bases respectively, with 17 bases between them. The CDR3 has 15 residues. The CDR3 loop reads CASSLLIGEGTEAFF. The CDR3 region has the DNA TGCGCCAGCAGCCTCCTCATAGGGGAAGGCACTGAAGCTTTCTTT. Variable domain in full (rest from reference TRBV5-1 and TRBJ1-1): KAGVTQTPRYLIKTRGQQVTLSCSPISGHRSVSWYQQTPGQGLQFLFEYFSETQRNKGNFPGRFSGRQFSNSRSEMNVSTLELGDSALYLCASSLLIGEGTEAFFGQGTRLTVV.

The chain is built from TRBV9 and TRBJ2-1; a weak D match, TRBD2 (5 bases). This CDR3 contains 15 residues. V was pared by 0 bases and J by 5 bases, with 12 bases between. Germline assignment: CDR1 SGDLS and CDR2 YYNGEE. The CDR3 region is CASSVGPGSNNEQFF. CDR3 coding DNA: TGTGCCAGCAGCGTAGGGCCGGGGTCCAACAATGAGCAGTTCTTC.

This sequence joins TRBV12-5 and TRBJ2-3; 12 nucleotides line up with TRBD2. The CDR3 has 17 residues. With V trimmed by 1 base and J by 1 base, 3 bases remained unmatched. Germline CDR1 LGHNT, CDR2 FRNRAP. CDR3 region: CASGLGLAGVGTDTQYF. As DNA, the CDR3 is TGTGCTAGTGGTTTGGGACTAGCGGGAGTAGGCACAGATACGCAGTATTTT.

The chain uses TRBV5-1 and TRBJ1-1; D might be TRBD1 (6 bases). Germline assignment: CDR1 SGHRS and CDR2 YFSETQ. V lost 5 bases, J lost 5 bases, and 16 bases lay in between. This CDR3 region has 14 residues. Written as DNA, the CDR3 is TGCGCCAGCAGGGGGTCAGGGGACCAAACTGAAGCTTTCTTT. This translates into CASRGSGDQTEAFF.

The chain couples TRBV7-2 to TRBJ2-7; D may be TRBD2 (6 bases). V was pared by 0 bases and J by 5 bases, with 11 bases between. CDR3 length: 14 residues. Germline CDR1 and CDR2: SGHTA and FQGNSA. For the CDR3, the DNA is TGTGCCAGCAGCTTAGCTGGAGGGTCCCACGAGCAGTACTTC. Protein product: CASSLAGGSHEQYF.

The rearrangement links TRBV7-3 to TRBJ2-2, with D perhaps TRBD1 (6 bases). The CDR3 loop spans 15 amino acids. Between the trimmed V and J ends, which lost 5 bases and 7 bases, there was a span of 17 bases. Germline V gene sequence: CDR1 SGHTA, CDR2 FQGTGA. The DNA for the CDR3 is TGTGCCAGCAGCCACCTCAGGGGAAAGGGCGGGGAGCTGTTTTTT. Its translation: CASSHLRGKGGELFF.

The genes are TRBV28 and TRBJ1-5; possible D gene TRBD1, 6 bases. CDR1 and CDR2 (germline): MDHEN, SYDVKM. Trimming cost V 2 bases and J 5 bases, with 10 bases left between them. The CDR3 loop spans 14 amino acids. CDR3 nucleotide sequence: TGTGCCAGCAGTTTAGGGACACGTCATCAGCCCCAGCATTTT. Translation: CASSLGTRHQPQHF.

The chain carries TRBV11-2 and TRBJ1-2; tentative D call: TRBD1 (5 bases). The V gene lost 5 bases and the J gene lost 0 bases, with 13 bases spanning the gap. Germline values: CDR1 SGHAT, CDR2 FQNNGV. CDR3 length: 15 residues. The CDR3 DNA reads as TGTGCCAGCAGCCTACGGACATCAACTAACTATGGCTACACCTTC. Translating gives CASSLRTSTNYGYTF.

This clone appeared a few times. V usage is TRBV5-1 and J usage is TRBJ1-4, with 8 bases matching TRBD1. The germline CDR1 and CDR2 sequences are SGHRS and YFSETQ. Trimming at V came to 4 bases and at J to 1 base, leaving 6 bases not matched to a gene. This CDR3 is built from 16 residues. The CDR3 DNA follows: TGCGCCAGCAGCCGAGGACAGGGAGGAACTAATGAAAAACTGTTTTTT. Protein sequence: CASSRGQGGTNEKLFF.

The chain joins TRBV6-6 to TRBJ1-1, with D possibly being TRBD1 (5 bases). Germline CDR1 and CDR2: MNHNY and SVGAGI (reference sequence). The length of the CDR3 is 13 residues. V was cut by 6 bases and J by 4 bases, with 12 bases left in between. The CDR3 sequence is CASSIQGGTEAFF. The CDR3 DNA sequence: TGTGCCAGCAGCATCCAGGGAGGCACTGAAGCTTTCTTT.

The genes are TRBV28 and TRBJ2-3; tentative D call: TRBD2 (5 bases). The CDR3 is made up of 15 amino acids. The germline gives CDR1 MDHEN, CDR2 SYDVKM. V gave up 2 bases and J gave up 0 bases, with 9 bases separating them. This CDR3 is CASSLLGGSTDTQYF. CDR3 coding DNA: TGTGCCAGCAGTTTACTAGGCGGGAGCACAGATACGCAGTATTTT.

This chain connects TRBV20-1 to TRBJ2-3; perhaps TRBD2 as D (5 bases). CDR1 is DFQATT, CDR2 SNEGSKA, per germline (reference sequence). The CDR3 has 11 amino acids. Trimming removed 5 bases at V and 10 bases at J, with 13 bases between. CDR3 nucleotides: TGCAGTGCTCCACTACAGAGGGCGCAGTATTTT. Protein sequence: CSAPLQRAQYF.

The chain's CDR3 is CASSSAGQGWDSPLHF. CDR3 coding DNA: TGTGCCAGCAGCTCAGCGGGGCAGGGGTGGGATTCACCCCTCCACTTT. The chain employs TRBV7-6 and TRBJ1-6; possible D gene TRBD1, 6 bases. The V end lost 4 bases, the J end lost 8 bases, and 18 bases lay between the germline ends. Germline V gives CDR1 SGHVS, CDR2 FNYEAQ. This CDR3 is built from 16 residues.

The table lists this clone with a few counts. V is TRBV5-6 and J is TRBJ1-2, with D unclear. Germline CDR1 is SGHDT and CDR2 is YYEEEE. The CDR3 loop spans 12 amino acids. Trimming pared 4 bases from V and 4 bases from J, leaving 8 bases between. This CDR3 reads CASSPGVYGYTF. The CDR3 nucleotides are TGTGCCAGCAGCCCCGGTGTCTATGGCTACACCTTC.